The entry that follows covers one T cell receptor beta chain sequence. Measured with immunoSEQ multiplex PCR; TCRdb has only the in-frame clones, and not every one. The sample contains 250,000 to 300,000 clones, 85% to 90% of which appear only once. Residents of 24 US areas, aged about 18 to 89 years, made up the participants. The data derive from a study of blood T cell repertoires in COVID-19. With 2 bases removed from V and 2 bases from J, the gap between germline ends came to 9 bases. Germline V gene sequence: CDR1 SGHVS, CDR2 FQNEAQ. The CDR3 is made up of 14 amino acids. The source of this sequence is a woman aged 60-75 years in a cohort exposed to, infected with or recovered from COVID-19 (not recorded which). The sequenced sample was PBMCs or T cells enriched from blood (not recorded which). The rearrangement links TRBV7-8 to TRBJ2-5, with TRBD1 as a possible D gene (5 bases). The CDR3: CASSLLQEQETQYF. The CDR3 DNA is TGTGCCAGCAGCTTATTACAGGAGCAAGAGACCCAGTACTTC.